This T cell receptor beta chain is from a study of cytomegalovirus exposure and HLA in healthy donors. CDR3 size: 16 residues. Trimming at V came to 3 bases and at J to 5 bases, leaving 12 bases not matched to a gene. Germline CDR1 SGHNT, CDR2 YYREEE (reference sequence). Primers for the PCR totalled 60 Vbeta and 13 Jbeta. Assay used: immunoSEQ multiplex PCR; TCRdb lists only in-frame clones, some missing. The ten most abundant clones cover 2% to 3% of a sample with some 150,000 clones. Sequencing was performed on PBMCs. This TCR came from a man aged 35-49 years in good health and CMV-seronegative. This chain connects TRBV5-4 to TRBJ2-7, with 9 bases that match TRBD2. The CDR3 DNA follows: TGTGCCAGCAGCTCGGCGGGGGGGCGCGGACGGAACGAGCAGTACTTC. Translated: CASSSAGGRGRNEQYF.